The present T cell receptor (beta chain) was sequenced within a study of T cell responses to AZD1222 COVID-19 vaccine. The data were produced by immunoSEQ multiplex PCR, yet TCRdb's version contains in-frame clones alone and is incomplete. The table records about 94,000 clones, around 85% of them present only once. The receptor was derived from an adult who received the AZD1222 COVID-19 vaccine. The sequences come from peripheral blood, collected 28 days after the second AZD1222 dose.

The CDR3 is CASSLGGGAVGYTF. The CDR3 DNA follows: TGTGCCAGCAGCCTAGGAGGGGGAGCGGTTGGCTACACCTTC. This rearrangement joins TRBV7-2 to TRBJ1-2; possibly TRBD1 for D (6 bases). Germline CDR1 and CDR2: SGHTA and FQGNSA. This CDR3 has 14 amino acids. Trimming stripped 5 bases from V and 7 bases from J, with 17 bases between.